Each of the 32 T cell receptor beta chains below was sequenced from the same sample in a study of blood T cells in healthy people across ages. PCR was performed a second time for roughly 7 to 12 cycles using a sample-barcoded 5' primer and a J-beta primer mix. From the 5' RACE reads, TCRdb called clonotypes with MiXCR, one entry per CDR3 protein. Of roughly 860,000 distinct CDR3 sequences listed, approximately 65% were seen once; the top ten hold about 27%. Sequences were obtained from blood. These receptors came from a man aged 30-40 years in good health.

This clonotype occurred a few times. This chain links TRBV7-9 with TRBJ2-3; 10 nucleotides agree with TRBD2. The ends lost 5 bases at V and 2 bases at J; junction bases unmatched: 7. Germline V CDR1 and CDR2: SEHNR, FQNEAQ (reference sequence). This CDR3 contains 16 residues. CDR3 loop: CASSQKRGGNTDTQYF. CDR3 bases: TGTGCCAGCAGCCAAAAGCGGGGGGGAAACACAGATACGCAGTATTTT.

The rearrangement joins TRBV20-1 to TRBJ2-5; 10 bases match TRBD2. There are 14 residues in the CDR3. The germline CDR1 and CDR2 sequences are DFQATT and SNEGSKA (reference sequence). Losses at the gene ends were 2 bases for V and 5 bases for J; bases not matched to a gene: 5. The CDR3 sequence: CSARKDSGGETQYF. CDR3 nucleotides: TGCAGTGCTAGAAAGGATAGCGGGGGGGAGACCCAGTACTTC.

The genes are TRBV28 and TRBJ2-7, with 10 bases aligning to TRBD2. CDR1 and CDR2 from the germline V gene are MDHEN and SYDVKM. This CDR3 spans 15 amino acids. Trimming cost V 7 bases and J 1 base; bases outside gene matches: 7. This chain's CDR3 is CASTETSGVSYEQYF. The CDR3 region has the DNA TGTGCCAGCACCGAAACTAGCGGGGTTTCCTACGAGCAGTACTTC.

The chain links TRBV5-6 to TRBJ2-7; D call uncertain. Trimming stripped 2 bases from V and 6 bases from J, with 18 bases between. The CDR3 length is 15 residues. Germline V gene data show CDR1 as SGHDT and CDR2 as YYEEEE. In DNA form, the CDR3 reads TGTGCCAGCAGCTTTGACACGTCTCCCCAATGCGAGCAGTACTTC. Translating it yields CASSFDTSPQCEQYF.

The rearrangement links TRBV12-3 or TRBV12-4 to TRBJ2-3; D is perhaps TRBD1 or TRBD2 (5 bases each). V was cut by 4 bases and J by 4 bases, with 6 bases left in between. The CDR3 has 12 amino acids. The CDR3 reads CASSWGSDTQYF. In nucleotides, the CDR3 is TGTGCCAGCAGTTGGGGGTCAGATACGCAGTATTTT.

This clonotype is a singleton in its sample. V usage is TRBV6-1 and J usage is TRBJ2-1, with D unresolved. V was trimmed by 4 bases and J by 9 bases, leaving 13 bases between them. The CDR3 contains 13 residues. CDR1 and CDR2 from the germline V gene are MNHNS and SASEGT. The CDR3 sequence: CASSGEMKLEQFF. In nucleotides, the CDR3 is TGTGCCAGCAGTGGCGAGATGAAACTTGAGCAGTTCTTC.

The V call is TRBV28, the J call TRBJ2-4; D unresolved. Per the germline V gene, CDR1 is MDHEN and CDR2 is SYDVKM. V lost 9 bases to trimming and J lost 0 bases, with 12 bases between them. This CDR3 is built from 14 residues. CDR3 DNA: TGTGCCAGTGGGTTGGGCCTAGCCAAAAACATTCAGTACTTC. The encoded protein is CASGLGLAKNIQYF.

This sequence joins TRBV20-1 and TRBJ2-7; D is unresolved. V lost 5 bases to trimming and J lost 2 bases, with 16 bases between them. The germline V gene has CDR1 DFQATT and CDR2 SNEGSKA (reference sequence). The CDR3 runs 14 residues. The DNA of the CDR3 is TGCAGTGCTTCCGGGCTCCGGTCCCCCTACGAGCAGTACTTC. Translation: CSASGLRSPYEQYF.

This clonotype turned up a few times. CDR3 protein: CASSVVGGGRYNEQFF. As DNA, the CDR3 is TGTGCCAGCAGCGTAGTTGGCGGAGGACGCTACAATGAGCAGTTCTTC. This chain links TRBV9 with TRBJ2-1, with D maybe TRBD2 (5 bases). V lost 0 bases to trimming and J lost 3 bases, with 13 bases between them. In germline, CDR1 is SGDLS, CDR2 YYNGEE. The CDR3 sequence is 16 residues long.

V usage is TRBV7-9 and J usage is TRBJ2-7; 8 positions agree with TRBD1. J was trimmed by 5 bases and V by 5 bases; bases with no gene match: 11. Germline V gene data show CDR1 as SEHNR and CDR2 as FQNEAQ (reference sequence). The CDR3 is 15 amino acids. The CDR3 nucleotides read TGTGCCAGCAGCCGGACCCCACAGGGGGACAACGAGCAGTACTTC. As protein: CASSRTPQGDNEQYF.

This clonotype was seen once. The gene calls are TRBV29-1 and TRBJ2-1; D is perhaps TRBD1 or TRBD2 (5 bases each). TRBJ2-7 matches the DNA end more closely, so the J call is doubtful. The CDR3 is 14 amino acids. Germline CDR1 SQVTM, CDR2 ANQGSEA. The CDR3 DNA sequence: TGCAGCGTTGGAGGGGCCGGCTCCTACAATGAGCAGTACTTC. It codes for CSVGGAGSYNEQYF.

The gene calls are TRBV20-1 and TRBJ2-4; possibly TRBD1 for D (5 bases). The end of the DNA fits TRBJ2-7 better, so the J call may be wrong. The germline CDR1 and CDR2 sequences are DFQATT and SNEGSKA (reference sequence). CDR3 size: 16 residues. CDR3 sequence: CSARDGVKGPRYEQYF. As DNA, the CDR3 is TGCAGTGCTAGAGATGGAGTCAAGGGGCCCCGATACGAGCAGTACTTC.

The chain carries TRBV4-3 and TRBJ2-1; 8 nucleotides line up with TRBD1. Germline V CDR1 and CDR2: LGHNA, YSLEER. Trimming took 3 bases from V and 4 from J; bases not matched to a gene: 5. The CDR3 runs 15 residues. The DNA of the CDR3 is TGCGCCAGCAGCCAGGACAGGGCAACGTACAATGAGCAGTTCTTC. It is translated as CASSQDRATYNEQFF.

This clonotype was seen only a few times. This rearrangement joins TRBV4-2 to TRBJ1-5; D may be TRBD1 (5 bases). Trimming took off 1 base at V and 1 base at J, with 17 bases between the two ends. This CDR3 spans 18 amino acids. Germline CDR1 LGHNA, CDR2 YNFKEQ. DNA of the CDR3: TGTGCCAGCAGCCAAGGGAGGGGTCCACTCGGGAGCAATCAGCCCCAGCATTTT. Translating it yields CASSQGRGPLGSNQPQHF.

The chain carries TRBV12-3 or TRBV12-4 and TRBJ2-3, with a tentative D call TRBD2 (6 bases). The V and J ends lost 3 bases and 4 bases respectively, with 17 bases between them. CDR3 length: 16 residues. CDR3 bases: TGTGCCAGCAGTTTTTTCGGCGGATCTAGCGCAGATACGCAGTATTTT. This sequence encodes CASSFFGGSSADTQYF.

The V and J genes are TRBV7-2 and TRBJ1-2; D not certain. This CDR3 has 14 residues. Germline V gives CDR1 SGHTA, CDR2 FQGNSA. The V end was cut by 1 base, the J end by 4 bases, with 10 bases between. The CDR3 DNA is TGTGCCAGCAGCTTAGGGCGTCAGTTCTATGGCTACACCTTC. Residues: CASSLGRQFYGYTF.

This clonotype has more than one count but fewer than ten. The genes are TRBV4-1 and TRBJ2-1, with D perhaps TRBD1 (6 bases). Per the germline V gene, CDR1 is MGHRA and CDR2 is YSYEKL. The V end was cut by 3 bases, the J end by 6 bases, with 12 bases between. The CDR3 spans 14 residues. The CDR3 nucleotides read TGCGCCAGCAGCCAGCCCGGGACATTCAATGAGCAGTTCTTC. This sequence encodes CASSQPGTFNEQFF.

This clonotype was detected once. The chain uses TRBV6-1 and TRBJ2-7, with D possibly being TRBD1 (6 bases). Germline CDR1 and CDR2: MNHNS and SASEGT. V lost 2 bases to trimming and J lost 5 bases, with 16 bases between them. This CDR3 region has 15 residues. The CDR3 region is CASSERFAQGDEQYF. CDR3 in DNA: TGTGCCAGCAGTGAAAGGTTCGCACAGGGAGACGAGCAGTACTTC.

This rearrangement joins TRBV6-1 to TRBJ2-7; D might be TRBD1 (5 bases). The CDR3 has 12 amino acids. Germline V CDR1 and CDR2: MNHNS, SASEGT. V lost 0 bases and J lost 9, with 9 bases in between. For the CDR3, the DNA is TGTGCCAGCAGTGAAGCCAGGGCCGGGCAGTACTTC. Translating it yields CASSEARAGQYF.

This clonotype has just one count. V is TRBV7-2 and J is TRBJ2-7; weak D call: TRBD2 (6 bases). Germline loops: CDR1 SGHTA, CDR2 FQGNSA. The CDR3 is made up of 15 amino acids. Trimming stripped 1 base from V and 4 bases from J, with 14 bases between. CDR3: CASSLDTSPAYEQYF. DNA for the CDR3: TGTGCCAGCAGCTTAGACACTAGCCCCGCTTACGAGCAGTACTTC. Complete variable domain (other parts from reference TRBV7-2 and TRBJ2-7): GAGVSQSPSNKVTEKGKDVELRCDPISGHTALYWYRQSLGQGLEFLIYFQGNSAPDKSGLPSDRFSAERTGGSVSTLTIQRTQQEDSAVYLCASSLDTSPAYEQYFGPGTRLTVT.

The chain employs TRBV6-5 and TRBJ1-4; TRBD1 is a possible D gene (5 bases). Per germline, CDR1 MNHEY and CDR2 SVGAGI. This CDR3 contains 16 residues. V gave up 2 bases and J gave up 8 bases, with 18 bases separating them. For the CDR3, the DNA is TGTGCCAGCAGTTACATAAGGGGCTCGACGGGAGAAAAACTGTTTTTT. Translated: CASSYIRGSTGEKLFF.

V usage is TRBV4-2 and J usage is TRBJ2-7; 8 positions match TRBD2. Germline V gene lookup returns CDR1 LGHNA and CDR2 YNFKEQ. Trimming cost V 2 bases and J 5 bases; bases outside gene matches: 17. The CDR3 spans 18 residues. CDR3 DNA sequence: TGTGCCAGCAGCCAATACTTGGCCCCTCCGGGACTAGGTAACGAGCAGTACTTC. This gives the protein CASSQYLAPPGLGNEQYF.

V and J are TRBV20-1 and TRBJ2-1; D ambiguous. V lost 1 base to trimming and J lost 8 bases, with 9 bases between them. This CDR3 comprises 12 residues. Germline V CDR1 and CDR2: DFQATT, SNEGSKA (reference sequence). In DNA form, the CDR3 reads TGCAGTGCTAGAGTAGACGGACATGAGCAGTTCTTC. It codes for CSARVDGHEQFF.

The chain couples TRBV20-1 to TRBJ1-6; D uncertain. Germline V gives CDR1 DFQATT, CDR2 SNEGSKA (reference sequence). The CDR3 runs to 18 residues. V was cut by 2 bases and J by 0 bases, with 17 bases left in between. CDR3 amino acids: CSARLMGTMSSYNSPLHF. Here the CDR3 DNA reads TGCAGTGCTAGACTAATGGGAACTATGAGCTCCTATAATTCACCCCTCCACTTT.

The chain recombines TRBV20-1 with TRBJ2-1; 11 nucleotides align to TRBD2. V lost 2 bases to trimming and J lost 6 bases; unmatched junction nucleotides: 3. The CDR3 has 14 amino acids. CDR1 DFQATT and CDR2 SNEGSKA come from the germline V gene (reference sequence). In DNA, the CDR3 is TGCAGTGCTAGAAGTAGCGGGGGGGTCAATGAGCAGTTCTTC. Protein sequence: CSARSSGGVNEQFF.

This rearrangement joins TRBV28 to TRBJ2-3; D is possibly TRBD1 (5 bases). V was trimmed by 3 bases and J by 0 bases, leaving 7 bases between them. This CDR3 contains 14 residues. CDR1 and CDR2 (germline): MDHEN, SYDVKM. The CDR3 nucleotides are TGTGCCAGCAGTTTCGGACAAAGCACAGATACGCAGTATTTT. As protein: CASSFGQSTDTQYF.

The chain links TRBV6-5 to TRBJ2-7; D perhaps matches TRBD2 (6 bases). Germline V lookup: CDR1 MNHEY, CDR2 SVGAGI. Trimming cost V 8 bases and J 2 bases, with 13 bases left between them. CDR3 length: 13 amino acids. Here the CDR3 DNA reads TGTGCCAGCGGAACGGGGGTCCCCTACGAGCAGTACTTC. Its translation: CASGTGVPYEQYF.

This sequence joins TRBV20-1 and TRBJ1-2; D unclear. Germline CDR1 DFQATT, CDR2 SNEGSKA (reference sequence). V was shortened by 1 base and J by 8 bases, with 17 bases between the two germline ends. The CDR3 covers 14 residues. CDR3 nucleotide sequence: TGCAGTGCTAGAGTTCAGGCGGGAGGAGGAGGCTACACCTTC. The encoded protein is CSARVQAGGGGYTF.

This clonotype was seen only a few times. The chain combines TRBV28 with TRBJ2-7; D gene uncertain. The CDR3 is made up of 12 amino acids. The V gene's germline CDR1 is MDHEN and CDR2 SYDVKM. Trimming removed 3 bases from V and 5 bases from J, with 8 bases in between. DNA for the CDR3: TGTGCCAGCAGTTTGACGGCGAACGAGCAGTACTTC. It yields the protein CASSLTANEQYF. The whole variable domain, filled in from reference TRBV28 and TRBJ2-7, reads DVKVTQSSRYLVKRTGEKVFLECVQDMDHENMFWYRQDPGLGLRLIYFSYDVKMKEKGDIPEGYSVSREKKERFSLILESASTNQTSMYLCASSLTANEQYFGPGTRLTVT.

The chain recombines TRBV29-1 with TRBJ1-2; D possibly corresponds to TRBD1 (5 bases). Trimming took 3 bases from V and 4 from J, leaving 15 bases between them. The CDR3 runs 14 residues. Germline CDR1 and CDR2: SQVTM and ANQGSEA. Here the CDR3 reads CSVESALGAYGYTF. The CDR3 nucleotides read TGCAGCGTTGAGTCGGCGTTAGGGGCCTATGGCTACACCTTC.

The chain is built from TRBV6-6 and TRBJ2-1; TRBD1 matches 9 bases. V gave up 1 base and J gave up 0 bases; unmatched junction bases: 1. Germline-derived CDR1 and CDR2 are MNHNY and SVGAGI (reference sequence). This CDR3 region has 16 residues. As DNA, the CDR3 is TGTGCCAGCAGTTACTACAGGGGGCACTCCTACAATGAGCAGTTCTTC. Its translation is CASSYYRGHSYNEQFF.

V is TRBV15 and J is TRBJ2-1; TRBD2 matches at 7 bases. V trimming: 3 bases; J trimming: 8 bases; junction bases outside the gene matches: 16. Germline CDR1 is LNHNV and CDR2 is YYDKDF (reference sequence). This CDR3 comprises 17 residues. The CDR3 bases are TGTGCCACCAGCAGCTGGCCGGGCCGGGGGGAAGTGGATGAGCAGTTCTTC. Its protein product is CATSSWPGRGEVDEQFF.